Sequencing of this T cell receptor beta chain was carried out in a study of cytomegalovirus exposure and HLA in healthy donors. Study-level background: Unique TCRs from HLA-typed donors, around 79 million of them, were held in an early data release. Study-wide findings and caveats: Most TCR beta V segments were productive about 87% or about 30% of the time in an earlier analysis. For TCR beta chains, V- and J-gene trimming was later linked to a missense DCLRE1C variant. When presence/absence was analysed, sequencing depth was taken to be roughly uniform across donors.

This clone was seen more than once but under ten times. Its antigen is currently unknown. Germline values: CDR1 LNHDA, CDR2 SQIVND (reference sequence). V shed 7 bases and J shed 6 bases, with 21 bases lying between them. This CDR3 has 15 residues. A multiplex PCR was run with 60 Vbeta primers and 13 Jbeta primers. Sequencing was performed with immunoSEQ multiplex PCR; in TCRdb, only in-frame clones are kept and a portion is missing. The data show about 140,000 clones, roughly 80% seen once. Sequenced: PBMCs. This receptor was obtained from a man in his forties in good health and CMV-seropositive. The J gene is TRBJ1-1, the V gene TRBV19, with D hard to call. The DNA of the CDR3 is TGTGCCAGTAAAAATAGGCCTAGCGTCGCCTCTGAAGCTTTCTTT. It yields the protein CASKNRPSVASEAFF.